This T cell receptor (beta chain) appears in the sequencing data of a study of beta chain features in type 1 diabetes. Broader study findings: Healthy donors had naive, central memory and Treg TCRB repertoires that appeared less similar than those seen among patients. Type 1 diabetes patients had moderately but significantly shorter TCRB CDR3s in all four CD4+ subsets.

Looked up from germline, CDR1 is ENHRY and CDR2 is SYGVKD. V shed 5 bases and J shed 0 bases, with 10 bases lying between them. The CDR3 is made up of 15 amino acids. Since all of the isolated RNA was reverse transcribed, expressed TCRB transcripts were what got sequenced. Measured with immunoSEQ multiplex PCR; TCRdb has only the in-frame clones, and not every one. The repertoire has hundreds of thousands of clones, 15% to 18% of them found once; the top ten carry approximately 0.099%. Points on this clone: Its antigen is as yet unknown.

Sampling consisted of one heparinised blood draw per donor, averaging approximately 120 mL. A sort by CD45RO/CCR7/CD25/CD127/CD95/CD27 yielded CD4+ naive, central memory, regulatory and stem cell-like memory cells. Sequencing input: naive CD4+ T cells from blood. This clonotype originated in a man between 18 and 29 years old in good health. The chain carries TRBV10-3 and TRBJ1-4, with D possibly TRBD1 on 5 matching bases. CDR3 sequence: CAISPGHSTNEKLFF. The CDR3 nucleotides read TGTGCCATCAGTCCGGGGCACTCAACTAATGAAAAACTGTTTTTT.